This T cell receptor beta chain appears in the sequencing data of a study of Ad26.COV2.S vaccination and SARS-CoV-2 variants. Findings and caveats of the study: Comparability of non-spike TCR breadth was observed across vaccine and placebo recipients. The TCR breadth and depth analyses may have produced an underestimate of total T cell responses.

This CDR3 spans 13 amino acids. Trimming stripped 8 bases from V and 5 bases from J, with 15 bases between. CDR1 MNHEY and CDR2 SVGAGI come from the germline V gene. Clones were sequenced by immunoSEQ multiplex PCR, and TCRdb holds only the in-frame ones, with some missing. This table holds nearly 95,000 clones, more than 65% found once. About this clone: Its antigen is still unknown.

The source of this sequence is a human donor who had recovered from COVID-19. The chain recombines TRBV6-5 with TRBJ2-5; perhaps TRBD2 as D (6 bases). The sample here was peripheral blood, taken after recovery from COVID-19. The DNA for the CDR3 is TGTGCCAGCCGACTTGGAGGGCCGGAGACCCAGTACTTC. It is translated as CASRLGGPETQYF.